The subject of this entry is one T cell receptor (beta chain). What it binds is unknown. The table came from immunoSEQ multiplex PCR; TCRdb's copy has only in-frame clones and leaves some out. This table holds roughly 200,000 clones, about 93% found once. This sample stems from a study of T cell responses to AZD1222 COVID-19 vaccine. Regarding the study as a whole: In a largely white British group with more females than males, clonal diversity was possibly underestimated.

The junction had 5 bases not matched to a gene; V was cut back by 5 bases and J by 2 bases. The germline CDR1 and CDR2 sequences are SGHVS and FNYEAQ. This CDR3 is 15 amino acids long. The sequencing here drew on peripheral blood, taken 28 days after the second dose of the MenACWY control vaccine. This chain uses TRBV7-6 with TRBJ2-7; 11 bases are a match to TRBD1. This receptor was obtained from an adult who received the MenACWY meningococcal vaccine as a control. This CDR3 is CASSGKGQGAYEQYF. The CDR3 bases are TGTGCCAGCAGCGGAAAGGGACAGGGGGCCTACGAGCAGTACTTC.